The 3 T cell receptor beta chains presented below share a single source sample, sequenced in a study of blood T cell repertoires in COVID-19. The table came from immunoSEQ multiplex PCR; TCRdb's copy has only in-frame clones and leaves some out. The sample includes 90,000 to 110,000 clones, about 76% of them seen just once. Sequencing was performed on peripheral blood. These receptors all come from a man at least 80 years old with acute or convalescent COVID-19.

The chain has TRBV18 and TRBJ1-6; D uncertain. V was pared by 4 bases and J by 6 bases, with 7 bases between. Looked up from germline, CDR1 is KGHSH and CDR2 is LQKENI. CDR3 size: 13 residues. Here the CDR3 reads CASSREGNSPLHF. The DNA for the CDR3 is TGTGCCAGCTCACGGGAGGGTAATTCACCCCTCCACTTT.

This chain joins TRBV5-1 and TRBJ1-1; D is possibly TRBD1 (5 bases). V lost 0 bases to trimming and J lost 5 bases, with 14 bases between them. CDR3 length equals 15 residues. The germline gives CDR1 SGHRS, CDR2 YFSETQ. Here the CDR3 DNA reads TGCGCCAGCAGCTTGGTCGGAGGGGAAAGGACTGAAGCTTTCTTT. Translation: CASSLVGGERTEAFF.

The chain recombines TRBV19 with TRBJ1-5; 11 bases map to TRBD1. In germline, CDR1 is LNHDA, CDR2 SQIVND (reference sequence). Trimming cost V 5 bases and J 5 bases; bases outside gene matches: 5. The CDR3 has 15 amino acids. CDR3 nucleotides: TGTGCCAGTAGTCGAACGGACAGGGGGCATCAGCCCCAGCATTTT. Protein product: CASSRTDRGHQPQHF.